This section outlines one TCR beta chain sequence together with its context. The antigen remains undetermined. Some clones are missing from TCRdb's copy, which holds only in-frame ones; the method was immunoSEQ multiplex PCR. The sample includes about 180,000 clones, 80% to 90% seen only once; the top ten take roughly 1.4%. This sample is part of a study of cytomegalovirus exposure and HLA in healthy donors. Study overall: Later, an analysis reported that the roughly 120 validation repertoires had used the same platform as the approximately 660 first-cohort repertoires.

The V gene's germline CDR1 is SGDLS and CDR2 YYNGEE. The CDR3 has 15 residues. V lost 0 bases to trimming and J lost 5 bases, with 14 bases between them. Overall study results and limits: Despite most TCR sequences being rare, some public TCRs occurred in many donors. That first-cohort TCR clusters tended to co-occur in the 100 to 150 validation repertoires was found in a later analysis.

Sequenced sample: PBMCs. The chain joins TRBV9 to TRBJ2-5, with D possibly matching TRBD2 (5 bases). This TCR derives from a woman in her 30s in good health and CMV-seronegative. CDR3 coding DNA: TGTGCCAGCAGCGTAGGGCCGGACTTTGGGGAGACCCAGTACTTC. Translation gives CASSVGPDFGETQYF.